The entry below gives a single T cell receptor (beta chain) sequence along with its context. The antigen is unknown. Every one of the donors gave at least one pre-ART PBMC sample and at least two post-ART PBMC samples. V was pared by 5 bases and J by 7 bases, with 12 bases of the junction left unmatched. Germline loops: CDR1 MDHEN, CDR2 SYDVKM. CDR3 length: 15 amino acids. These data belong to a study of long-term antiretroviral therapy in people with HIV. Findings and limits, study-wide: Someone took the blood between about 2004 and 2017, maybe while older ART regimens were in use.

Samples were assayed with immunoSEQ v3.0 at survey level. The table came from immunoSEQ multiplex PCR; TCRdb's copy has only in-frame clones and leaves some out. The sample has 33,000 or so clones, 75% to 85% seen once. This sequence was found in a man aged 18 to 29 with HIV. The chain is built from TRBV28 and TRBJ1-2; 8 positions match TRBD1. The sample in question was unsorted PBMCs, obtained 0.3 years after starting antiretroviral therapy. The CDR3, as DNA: TGTGCCAGCAGTCCACTCCCGACAGGGGATGGTGGCTACACCTTC. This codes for CASSPLPTGDGGYTF.